One and the same sample provided the 15 T cell receptor beta chains below, sequenced in a study of cytomegalovirus exposure and HLA in healthy donors. The PCR had 60 Vbeta and 13 Jbeta primers. Profiled with immunoSEQ multiplex PCR; TCRdb holds only in-frame clones, not every one. The data contain approximately 200,000 clones, about 83% of them singletons. The sequenced sample consisted of PBMCs. The origin of the receptors is a man aged 35-49 years in good health and CMV-seronegative.

The genes are TRBV6-5 and TRBJ2-1; D is unresolved. Germline V CDR1 and CDR2: MNHEY, SVGAGI. V gave up 7 bases and J gave up 0 bases, with 10 bases separating them. CDR3 size: 14 residues. CDR3 nucleotide sequence: TGTGCCAGCACCCCAGCGAGCTCCTACAATGAGCAGTTCTTC. Amino acid sequence: CASTPASSYNEQFF.

The V gene is TRBV11-2, the J gene TRBJ2-7, with 7 bases matching TRBD2. The CDR3 extends over 19 amino acids. CDR1 and CDR2 from the germline V gene are SGHAT and FQNNGV. Unmatched junction bases numbered 19, after V lost 5 bases and J lost 0 bases. The chain's CDR3 is CASSLLSGLYGGSSYEQYF. As DNA, the CDR3 is TGTGCCAGCAGCCTCCTGTCGGGCCTCTACGGCGGGAGCTCCTACGAGCAGTACTTC.

V and J are TRBV6-5 and TRBJ1-4; D possibly corresponds to TRBD1 (5 bases). With 6 bases removed from V and 0 bases from J, the gap between germline ends came to 11 bases. CDR3 length: 15 residues. Germline V lookup: CDR1 MNHEY, CDR2 SVGAGI. The CDR3 DNA reads as TGTGCCAGCAGCCCCGGCAGGGCAACTAATGAAAAACTGTTTTTT. This codes for CASSPGRATNEKLFF.

The rearrangement links TRBV30 to TRBJ2-3, with TRBD1 matching over 9 bases. This CDR3 has 12 residues. V shed 1 base, J shed 9 bases, and the junction held 2 bases outside the gene matches. The germline gives CDR1 GTSNPN, CDR2 SVGIG (reference sequence). CDR3: CAWSADRGTQYF. DNA for the CDR3: TGTGCCTGGAGTGCGGACAGGGGAACGCAGTATTTT.

The chain is built from TRBV7-6 and TRBJ1-2, with TRBD1 identical over 10 bases. This CDR3 region has 15 residues. Germline-derived CDR1 and CDR2 are SGHVS and FNYEAQ. J was trimmed by 8 bases and V by 5 bases; bases with no gene match: 11. CDR3 nucleotides: TGTGCCAGCAGCAGGGGACAGGGGCCCTTTGGGGGCTACACCTTC. It specifies CASSRGQGPFGGYTF.

The chain recombines TRBV25-1 with TRBJ1-2; 12 nucleotides agree with TRBD1. The CDR3 has 17 residues. Germline assignment: CDR1 MGHDK and CDR2 SYGVNS. The ends lost 7 bases at V and 4 bases at J; junction bases unmatched: 13. CDR3 in amino acids: CASMAPGTGGQLYGYTF. CDR3 nucleotides: TGTGCCAGCATGGCCCCTGGGACAGGGGGCCAACTCTATGGCTACACCTTC.

The J gene is TRBJ1-4, the V gene TRBV2, with TRBD1 identical over 10 bases. V gave up 5 bases and J gave up 6 bases; unmatched junction bases: 3. CDR1 is SNHLY, CDR2 FYNNEI, per germline. The CDR3 covers 14 residues. This CDR3 reads CASSRGQGYEKLFF. CDR3 coding DNA: TGTGCCAGCAGTCGGGGACAGGGGTATGAAAAACTGTTTTTT.

The chain carries TRBV14 and TRBJ1-1, with D unclear. The CDR3 consists of 13 residues. Trimming pared 9 bases from V and 0 bases from J, leaving 11 bases between. Per germline, CDR1 SGHDN and CDR2 FVKESK. The CDR3 region is CASRVGLNTEAFF. In DNA, the CDR3 is TGTGCCAGTCGGGTCGGGTTGAACACTGAAGCTTTCTTT.

This rearrangement joins TRBV5-4 to TRBJ2-3; D possibly corresponds to TRBD2 (7 bases). The CDR3 length is 15 residues. Trimming pared 0 bases from V and 2 bases from J, leaving 10 bases between. In germline, CDR1 is SGHNT, CDR2 YYREEE (reference sequence). CDR3 nucleotide sequence: TGTGCCAGCAGCTTGGGCGGGGGCAACACAGATACGCAGTATTTT. It translates to CASSLGGGNTDTQYF.

J is TRBJ1-3 and V is TRBV5-4; a possible D gene is TRBD1 (6 bases). The CDR3 loop spans 15 amino acids. The V end lost 4 bases, the J end lost 4 bases, and 15 bases lay between the germline ends. The germline V gene encodes CDR1 SGHNT and CDR2 YYREEE (reference sequence). The CDR3: CASSLRTADGNTIYF. The CDR3 bases are TGTGCCAGCAGCCTTAGGACAGCCGACGGAAACACCATATATTTT.

The rearrangement uses TRBV7-8 and TRBJ2-5, with a weak D call TRBD2 (5 bases). Germline V CDR1 and CDR2: SGHVS, FQNEAQ. Trimming cost V 0 bases and J 1 base, with 9 bases left between them. The length of the CDR3 is 15 residues. CDR3 sequence (DNA): TGTGCCAGCAGCTTAGCGGCGAGCGGCCAAGAGACCCAGTACTTC. Translated: CASSLAASGQETQYF.

This clone was detected only a few times. The J gene is TRBJ2-1, the V gene TRBV7-3; 7 positions match TRBD2. The CDR3 has 15 residues. The trim removed 5 bases at V and 3 bases at J, leaving 7 bases unmatched. Germline loops: CDR1 SGHTA, CDR2 FQGTGA. CDR3 DNA sequence: TGTGCCAGCAGCCGCCAGCGGGGATACTACAATGAGCAGTTCTTC. This sequence encodes CASSRQRGYYNEQFF.

This rearrangement joins TRBV10-2 to TRBJ2-7; D unresolved. The germline V and J ends were trimmed by 2 bases and 3 bases, with 5 bases remaining between them. This CDR3 has 12 amino acids. The germline gives CDR1 WSHSY, CDR2 SAAADI. The CDR3 protein is CASSELFYEQYF. As DNA, the CDR3 is TGCGCCAGCAGTGAGCTCTTCTACGAGCAGTACTTC.

The sample holds one count of this clone. This chain joins TRBV7-8 and TRBJ1-1; the D gene is possibly TRBD1 (6 bases). This CDR3 comprises 17 residues. Germline CDR1 is SGHVS and CDR2 is FQNEAQ. With 1 base removed from V and 4 bases from J, the gap between germline ends came to 19 bases. CDR3 in amino acids: CASSLVGTPLRGTEAFF. The DNA for the CDR3 is TGTGCCAGCAGCTTAGTGGGGACACCCCTCCGAGGCACTGAAGCTTTCTTT.

The gene calls are TRBV7-9 and TRBJ1-2; TRBD1 matches 11 bases. With 4 bases clipped from V and 1 base from J, the junction kept 8 bases outside the gene matches. The length of the CDR3 is 17 residues. In germline, CDR1 is SEHNR, CDR2 FQNEAQ (reference sequence). CDR3 protein: CASSSWGDRGSNYGYTF. The CDR3, as DNA: TGTGCCAGCAGCTCATGGGGGGACAGGGGGAGTAACTATGGCTACACCTTC.